Shown below are 23 T cell receptor beta chains from a single sample sequenced in a study of control samples from healthy donors and cancer patients. The repertoire was sequenced with immunoSEQ multiplex PCR; TCRdb's copy has only in-frame clones and lacks some. The sample contains about 60,000 clones, approximately 95% of which appear only once. The sample comprised blood. These receptors came from a woman aged 18 to 35 in good health.

V gene TRBV10-2 combines with J gene TRBJ2-3; D call uncertain. V was pared by 3 bases and J by 0 bases, with 13 bases between. This CDR3 is 16 amino acids long. The V gene's germline CDR1 is WSHSY and CDR2 SAAADI. For the CDR3, the DNA is TGCGCCAGCAGTGACCCCAACGAACTTAGCACAGATACGCAGTATTTT. This sequence encodes CASSDPNELSTDTQYF.

This rearrangement joins TRBV3-1 (or the pseudogene TRBV3-2) to TRBJ2-7; weak D call: TRBD1 (8 bases). The CDR3 is 16 amino acids. Trimming pared 11 bases from V and 5 bases from J, leaving 28 bases between. The germline V gene has CDR1 LGHDT and CDR2 YNNKEL (reference sequence). The CDR3 bases are TGTGCCGGCGGGCTCTATGCGGAACAGGGGGGGGACGAGCAGTACTTC. Translated, it gives CAGGLYAEQGGDEQYF.

The chain links TRBV7-9 to TRBJ1-2, with D unclear. Looked up from germline, CDR1 is SEHNR and CDR2 is FQNEAQ (reference sequence). Between the trimmed V and J ends, which lost 6 bases and 3 bases, there was a span of 17 bases. CDR3 size: 15 residues. The CDR3 sequence: CASRGPVSGDYGYTF. For the CDR3, the DNA is TGTGCCAGCAGGGGCCCCGTATCGGGTGACTATGGCTACACCTTC.

The CDR3 DNA follows: TGCGCCAGCAGCCAAGGAATACAGGGGACCCAGTACTTC. Encoded protein: CASSQGIQGTQYF. The chain carries TRBV4-3 and TRBJ2-5, with TRBD1 as a possible D gene (6 bases). V was clipped by 1 base and J by 7 bases, with 10 bases between them. This CDR3 region has 13 residues. Looked up from germline, CDR1 is LGHNA and CDR2 is YSLEER.

The chain joins TRBV19 to TRBJ1-2; TRBD1 matches at 7 bases. The V gene end was trimmed by 4 bases and the J gene end by 1 base; junction bases not matched to a gene: 9. The CDR3 runs to 16 residues. Germline CDR1 and CDR2: LNHDA and SQIVND (reference sequence). The CDR3 nucleotides read TGTGCCAGTAGTAACCGGGACAGCAGCCTTAACTATGGCTACACCTTC. This translates into CASSNRDSSLNYGYTF.

V is TRBV14 and J is TRBJ2-3; D uncertain. The CDR3 is made up of 13 amino acids. V lost 0 bases to trimming and J lost 4 bases, with 5 bases between them. Germline CDR1 reads SGHDN; CDR2 reads FVKESK. CDR3 sequence reads: CASSQDLSDTQYF. The CDR3 DNA is TGTGCCAGCAGCCAAGATTTATCAGATACGCAGTATTTT.

CDR3 nucleotide sequence: TGTGCCAGCAGCGTAGCAGGATATGGCTACACCTTC. This translates into CASSVAGYGYTF. V usage is TRBV9 and J usage is TRBJ1-2; no reliable D call. This CDR3 is built from 12 residues. CDR1 is SGDLS, CDR2 YYNGEE, per germline. V lost 0 bases and J lost 5, with 5 bases in between.

In nucleotides, the CDR3 is TGTGCCATCAGTCGTAGCGATGAGCAGTTCTTC. Protein product: CAISRSDEQFF. The rearrangement links TRBV10-3 to TRBJ2-1; D is possibly TRBD2 (5 bases). The CDR3 has 11 residues. With 5 bases removed from V and 8 bases from J, the gap between germline ends came to 7 bases. Germline CDR1 ENHRY, CDR2 SYGVKD.

This chain connects TRBV29-1 to TRBJ2-5; 10 nucleotides match TRBD1. CDR1 is SQVTM, CDR2 ANQGSEA, per germline. There are 13 residues in the CDR3. V shed 1 base and J 4 bases; nucleotides not matched to a gene: 0. This CDR3 reads CSVEGQGAETQYF. The DNA for the CDR3 is TGCAGCGTTGAAGGACAGGGGGCAGAGACCCAGTACTTC.

This rearrangement joins TRBV5-4 to TRBJ1-2; no firm D call. The CDR3 runs to 16 residues. With 2 bases removed from V and 8 bases from J, the gap between germline ends came to 22 bases. Germline CDR1 SGHNT, CDR2 YYREEE (reference sequence). The CDR3 protein is CASSFSVPPPVDGYTF. The CDR3 DNA follows: TGTGCCAGCAGCTTCTCAGTTCCCCCACCGGTAGACGGCTACACCTTC.

V gene TRBV12-1 combines with J gene TRBJ2-3; the D call in the table, TRBD2, was not verified against the DNA. TRBV12-1 is a listed pseudogene. The CDR3 extends over 14 amino acids. CDR3: CASSFPGREDTQYF. The DNA of the CDR3 is TGTGCCAGCAGCTTTCCAGGGCGGGAAGATACGCAGTATTTT.

The rearrangement links TRBV2 to TRBJ1-5, with a possible D match to TRBD1 (6 bases). V lost 2 bases, J lost 6 bases, and 8 bases lay in between. This CDR3 has 13 amino acids. The germline V gene encodes CDR1 SNHLY and CDR2 FYNNEI. The CDR3 here is CASSERGVQPQHF. The CDR3 DNA sequence: TGTGCCAGCAGTGAAAGGGGGGTTCAGCCCCAGCATTTT.

CDR3 bases: TGTGCCAGCAGCACCCGGACATCGTCACACTACAATGAGCAGTTCTTC. It encodes CASSTRTSSHYNEQFF. The chain couples TRBV7-9 to TRBJ2-1; the D gene is possibly TRBD1 (5 bases). Germline lookup yields CDR1 SEHNR and CDR2 FQNEAQ (reference sequence). The CDR3 totals 16 residues. The V and J ends lost 5 bases and 3 bases respectively, with 17 bases between them.

The chain joins TRBV5-1 to TRBJ1-2, with 7 nucleotides matching TRBD1. The CDR3 contains 14 residues. V lost 2 bases to trimming and J lost 3 bases; unmatched junction nucleotides: 4. Germline V CDR1 and CDR2: SGHRS, YFSETQ. The CDR3 DNA follows: TGCGCCAGCAGCTTTACAGGGGAAGACTATGGCTACACCTTC. It translates to CASSFTGEDYGYTF.

This rearrangement joins TRBV5-1 to TRBJ1-1, with D maybe TRBD1 (6 bases). CDR3 length: 16 residues. The V end lost 2 bases, the J end lost 3 bases, and 17 bases lay between the germline ends. CDR1 SGHRS and CDR2 YFSETQ come from the germline V gene. CDR3 sequence reads: CASSFLTGMSYTEAFF. As DNA, the CDR3 is TGCGCCAGCAGCTTCCTTACAGGGATGAGTTACACTGAAGCTTTCTTT.

The V gene is TRBV27, the J gene TRBJ2-1, with 8 nucleotides matching TRBD2. Trimming took 7 bases from V and 2 from J; bases not matched to a gene: 10. The CDR3 loop spans 16 amino acids. Germline V gene data show CDR1 as MNHEY and CDR2 as SMNVEV (reference sequence). The CDR3 sequence: CASNPRTSRTYNEQFF. The CDR3 DNA is TGTGCCAGCAACCCTCGGACTAGCCGGACCTACAATGAGCAGTTCTTC.

The V gene is TRBV27, the J gene TRBJ1-2, with D hard to call. The CDR3 contains 14 residues. V was pared by 4 bases and J by 0 bases, with 9 bases between. Germline V gene lookup returns CDR1 MNHEY and CDR2 SMNVEV (reference sequence). As DNA, the CDR3 is TGTGCCAGCAGTTCTCGGGTACCTAACTATGGCTACACCTTC. It codes for CASSSRVPNYGYTF.

This rearrangement joins TRBV7-9 to TRBJ1-4; D unclear. Trimming stripped 3 bases from V and 12 bases from J, with 11 bases between. The CDR3 consists of 12 residues. Germline loops: CDR1 SEHNR, CDR2 FQNEAQ (reference sequence). For the CDR3, the DNA is TGTGCCAGCAGCTTGGAGGTCGGGGAACTGTTTTTT. It translates to CASSLEVGELFF.

This sequence joins TRBV25-1 and TRBJ1-3; no reliable D call. The CDR3 loop spans 14 amino acids. Germline V gene lookup returns CDR1 MGHDK and CDR2 SYGVNS. The germline V and J ends were trimmed by 3 bases and 0 bases, with 6 bases remaining between them. The DNA of the CDR3 is TGTGCCAGCAGTGAGATGTACTCTGGAAACACCATATATTTT. This codes for CASSEMYSGNTIYF.

This chain joins TRBV28 and TRBJ1-2; the D is unclear. The CDR3 covers 11 residues. Per germline, CDR1 MDHEN and CDR2 SYDVKM. V was trimmed by 3 bases and J by 4 bases, leaving 3 bases between them. In DNA, the CDR3 is TGTGCCAGCAGTTTGATCTATGGCTACACCTTC. Protein product: CASSLIYGYTF.

Only one count was recorded for this clone. The V call is TRBV25-1, the J call TRBJ1-4; TRBD1 might be the D (5 bases). Per germline, CDR1 MGHDK and CDR2 SYGVNS. The V end lost 3 bases, the J end lost 3 bases, and 8 bases lay between the germline ends. The CDR3 is 14 amino acids. CDR3 amino acids: CASSETVANEKLFF. CDR3 bases: TGTGCCAGCAGTGAGACAGTCGCTAATGAAAAACTGTTTTTT.

The chain employs TRBV6-1 and TRBJ2-2; possible D gene TRBD1, 5 bases. Germline CDR1 reads MNHNS; CDR2 reads SASEGT. This CDR3 is 16 amino acids long. Trimming left V 3 bases short and J 0 bases short, with 11 bases between. The CDR3: CASSESTGSNTGELFF. The CDR3 DNA reads TGTGCCAGCAGTGAGTCTACAGGTTCGAACACCGGGGAGCTGTTTTTT.

The chain carries TRBV27 and TRBJ1-2, with a weak D call TRBD1 (6 bases). The V end was cut by 9 bases, the J end by 3 bases, with 20 bases between. Germline values: CDR1 MNHEY, CDR2 SMNVEV (reference sequence). This CDR3 contains 15 residues. CDR3 amino acids: CARGTLVSDDYGYTF. The CDR3 DNA reads TGTGCCAGGGGGACACTAGTCTCCGATGACTATGGCTACACCTTC.